What follows are 5 T cell receptor beta chains derived from one specimen sequenced in a study of blood T cells in healthy people across ages. Next came a second PCR, run for about 7 to 11 cycles, which used a sample-barcoded 5' primer along with a J-beta primer mix. MiXCR was run by TCRdb on the 5' RACE reads, yielding one entry per CDR3 protein. The sample records about 830,000 distinct CDR3 sequences, 62% being singletons. Sequencing input: blood. Receptor source: a man between 25 and 39 years old in good health.

This rearrangement joins TRBV2 to TRBJ1-2, with D unclear. Trimming took 8 bases from V and 0 from J, leaving 10 bases between them. CDR1 is SNHLY and CDR2 is FYNNEI in the germline V gene. CDR3 length: 13 amino acids. CDR3 sequence reads: CASPESTNYGYTF. CDR3 DNA: TGTGCCAGCCCGGAGTCGACTAACTATGGCTACACCTTC.

This clonotype was observed a single time. The V gene is TRBV13, the J gene TRBJ2-5; D unresolved. Trimming pared 5 bases from V and 3 bases from J, leaving 10 bases between. Germline CDR1 reads PRHDT; CDR2 reads FYEKMQ (reference sequence). The CDR3 runs to 13 residues. The chain's CDR3 is CASSPPRKETQYF. CDR3 sequence (DNA): TGTGCCAGCAGCCCCCCTAGGAAAGAGACCCAGTACTTC.

V and J are TRBV6-2 or TRBV6-3 and TRBJ1-2; 7 nucleotides agree with TRBD1. Germline CDR1 and CDR2: MNHEY and SVGEGT. V gave up 6 bases and J gave up 4 bases; unmatched junction bases: 11. The length of the CDR3 is 15 residues. The DNA for the CDR3 is TGTGCCAGCAGCGACCCGGGACAGCGACTCTATGGCTACACCTTC. Amino acids: CASSDPGQRLYGYTF.

This clonotype was seen more than once but under ten times. The chain carries TRBV24-1 and TRBJ2-1; perhaps D is TRBD1 or TRBD2 (5 bases each). The V gene's germline CDR1 is KGHDR and CDR2 SFDVKD. There are 14 residues in the CDR3. With 3 bases removed from V and 6 bases from J, the gap between germline ends came to 11 bases. The CDR3 loop is CATSDPGLGNEQFF. Written as DNA, the CDR3 is TGTGCCACCAGTGATCCGGGGCTCGGCAATGAGCAGTTCTTC.

Ten or more counts support this clonotype. The rearrangement links TRBV20-1 to TRBJ1-5, with D possibly matching TRBD1 (6 bases). V gave up 7 bases and J gave up 4 bases, with 14 bases separating them. CDR1 DFQATT and CDR2 SNEGSKA come from the germline V gene (reference sequence). The CDR3 spans 13 residues. The DNA of the CDR3 is TGCAGTGGGTCCGGGACACCGAATCAGCCCCAGCATTTT. Translation gives CSGSGTPNQPQHF.